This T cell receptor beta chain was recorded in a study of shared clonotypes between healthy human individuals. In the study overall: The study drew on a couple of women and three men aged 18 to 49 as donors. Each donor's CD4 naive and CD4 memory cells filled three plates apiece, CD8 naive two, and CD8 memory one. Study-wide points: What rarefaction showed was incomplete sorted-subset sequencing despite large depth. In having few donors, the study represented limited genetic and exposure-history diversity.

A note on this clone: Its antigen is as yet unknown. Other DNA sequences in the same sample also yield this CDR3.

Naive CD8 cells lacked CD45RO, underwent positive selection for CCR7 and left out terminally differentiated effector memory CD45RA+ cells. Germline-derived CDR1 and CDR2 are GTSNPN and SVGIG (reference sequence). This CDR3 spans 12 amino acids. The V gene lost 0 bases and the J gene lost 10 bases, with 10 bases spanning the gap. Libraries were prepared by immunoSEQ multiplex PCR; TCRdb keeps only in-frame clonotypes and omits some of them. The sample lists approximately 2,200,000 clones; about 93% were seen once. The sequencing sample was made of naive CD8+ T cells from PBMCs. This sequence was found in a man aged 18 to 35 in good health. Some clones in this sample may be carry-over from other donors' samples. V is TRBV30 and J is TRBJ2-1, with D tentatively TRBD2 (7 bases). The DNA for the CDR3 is TGTGCCTGGAGTGTTGGCGGGGGCGAGCAGTTCTTC. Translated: CAWSVGGGEQFF.